This T cell receptor beta chain was identified during a study of tumor-infiltrating lymphocytes in primary liver carcinoma (dated by TCRdb to the late 2010s). About the investigation overall: Of the five patients, three men and two women aged 30 to 69 years, four had hepatocellular carcinoma and one had combined HCC and intrahepatic cholangiocarcinoma. High reproducibility was observed for the technical replicate repertoires, with mean shared-clone rates about 0.89 and correlation coefficients above 0.98. Roughly 3.65 to 7.5 million productive TCRbeta reads were obtained per sample, and no significant difference in read depth was found between tissue types. To link TCRbeta repertoire diversity to the local molecular phenotype, the 25 or so tumor region samples were profiled with Agilent mRNA microarrays. TCRbeta repertoire sequencing, expression microarrays and whole-exome sequencing were combined in the study across five regions of each liver tumor, with adjacent normal tissue and blood also included. The five patients had tumors of stage T1-T3 N0M0, with maximum diameters ranging from about 4 to 11 cm. A total of roughly 35 specimens from 5 patients, comprising approximately 25 tumor regions, 5 adjacent noncancerous liver tissues and 5 peripheral blood samples, were covered by TCRbeta repertoire sequencing.

On the study overall, not on this receptor specifically: Only the TCR beta chain was sequenced, which likely underestimates true repertoire diversity because unpaired alpha chains were not captured. The study included only a handful of patients, and the authors note findings should be validated in a larger study. Repertoire overlap was higher between tumor regions (mean roughly 35%) than tumor-adjacent (around 17%) or tumor-blood (approximately 14%) pairs, consistent with antigen-driven expansion. Just about 7.5-25% of top clones turned up in all five regions of a tumor, which suggests spatial heterogeneity among tumor-infiltrating T cells. The top 250 clones made up a significantly larger repertoire fraction in tumors than in blood (p = 0.039). Because the samples were bulk and unsorted, CD4+ and CD8+ T cell repertoires could not be compared.

As to this clonotype: No cognate antigen has been identified for it. One end of the junction varies from germline; a read error may be responsible.

TCRbeta-specific cDNA was reverse-transcribed from about 500 ng total RNA using a constant-region primer and ProtoScript II reverse transcriptase. Three nested multiplex PCR rounds, following a slightly modified ARM-PCR procedure, were used to build the TCRbeta libraries. Sample barcodes and Illumina adapters were added in a final 25-cycle PCR with Deep VentR polymerase. Before sequencing, amplicons of 200-500 bp were purified from gel using a QIAquick gel extraction kit. TCRbeta amplicons were sequenced on an Illumina HiSeq 2500 with 250-bp paired-end reads. The study's own analysis went as follows. Quality trimming of reads was performed with Trimmomatic v0.33, and paired reads were merged with FLASH v1.2.11 so that full CDR3 sequences could be recovered. V, D and J germline segments were assigned to the rearranged TCRbeta sequences using MiGEC v1.2.1b. Clonotype statistics, along with Shannon-Wiener diversity indices, were calculated using VDJtools v1.0.0. To reduce sampling bias, subsequent analyses other than the diversity analysis used only the 250 most abundant clonotypes in each sample. Through fastp at Q25 and MiXCR, TCRdb rebuilt clones from the public reads, retaining in-frame beta chains. One record per CDR3 amino acid sequence lists the most common genes and DNA. Here the V and J calls rest on TCRdb's processing, not on the authors' analysis. The sample table lists about 50,000 distinct CDR3 sequences, around 82% of them with a count of one. Jointly, the top ten make up around 24% of the sample.

Without any cell sorting, total RNA and DNA were co-extracted from approximately 20-30 mg of bulk tissue using the AllPrep DNA/RNA mini kit. Surgical resection was performed in China between 2015 and early 2016 on about 5 patients with histopathologically diagnosed primary liver carcinoma. At the time of sampling, the patients were treatment-naive and had chronic HBV infection. Five spatially separated regions were sampled from each tumor: the superior, inferior, left-lateral and right-lateral poles, plus the tumor centre. According to histology, viable tumor cells made up more than 90% of every tumor sample. Each fresh piece of tumor and adjacent tissue was cut in two, with one half stored in RNAlater at -80 degrees C and the other half sent for histology. This TCR was recovered from a man aged 35-49 years with primary liver carcinoma and hepatitis B virus infection. The sequenced sample consisted of liver tumor tissue from sampling region 5. Reading the label with the study, this specimen's cell subset or site is: tumor region T5, tumor centre.

The nucleotide sequence reads TGTGCCAGCAGTACCGTAGCGGGATGGGTAGACAATGAGCACTTCTTC. This codes for CASSTVAGWVDNEHFF. The sequence links TRBV14 to TRBJ2-1, with 8 central nucleotides matching TRBD2. The CDR3 covers 16 residues, taking in both the cysteine and the phenylalanine. Just the 48-base CDR3 DNA is kept, in frame starting at base 1. The CDR1 and CDR2 encoded by the germline V gene are SGHDN and FVKESK.